This T cell receptor beta chain was sequenced during a study of vaccination and CD4 T cells after COVID-19. Study in general: The interval from dose two to post-vaccine sampling had a median of 72 days, and it ranged from 14 to 241.

The trim removed 2 bases at V and 7 bases at J, leaving 2 bases unmatched. CDR3 length: 14 amino acids. Germline CDR1 reads LNHDA; CDR2 reads SQIVND (reference sequence). With the Oncomine TCR Beta short-read assay, DNA from cultured CD4+ T cells was sequenced. Researchers extracted genomic DNA from CD4+ T cells that had been cultured. TCRdb analysed the PCR reads with MiXCR anew, one entry per CDR3 protein. Here the sample spans approximately 11,000 distinct CDR3 sequences, approximately 80% being singletons. The treatment here: roughly 10-day PBMC culture with coronavirus spike peptide pools or control peptides (ViraFEST assay). Cells were cultured for 9 to 10 days, and then CD4+ T cells were isolated by negative selection. A word on this clonotype: What it recognizes is unknown.

The source is a human donor who had recovered from COVID-19. The specimen sequenced was CD4+ T cells from blood, cultured in vitro. The chain combines TRBV19 with TRBJ1-6; TRBD1 aligns across 7 bases. The CDR3 loop is CASSIYRGNSPLHF. The CDR3 bases are TGTGCCAGTAGTATATACAGGGGAAATTCACCCCTCCACTTT.